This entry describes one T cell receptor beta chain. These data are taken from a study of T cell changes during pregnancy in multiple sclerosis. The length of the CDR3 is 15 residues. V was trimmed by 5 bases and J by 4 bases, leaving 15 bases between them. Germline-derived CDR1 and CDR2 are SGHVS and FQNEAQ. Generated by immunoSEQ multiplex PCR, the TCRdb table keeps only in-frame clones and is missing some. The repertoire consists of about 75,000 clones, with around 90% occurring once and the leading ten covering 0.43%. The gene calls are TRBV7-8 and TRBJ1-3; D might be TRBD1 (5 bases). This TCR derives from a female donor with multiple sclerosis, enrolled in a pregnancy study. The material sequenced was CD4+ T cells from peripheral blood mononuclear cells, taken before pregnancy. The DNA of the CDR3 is TGTGCCAGCAGCAATCAGGGTCCTTACGGAAACACCATATATTTT. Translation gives CASSNQGPYGNTIYF.